This T cell receptor beta chain was identified during a study of graft-versus-host responses after intestinal transplantation. Study details: After anti-thymocyte globulin induction, recipients took tacrolimus and steroids for around three years.

Study-level results: GvH clones appeared in recipient marrow, some first in ileum or blood.

The assay was immunoSEQ multiplex PCR, and TCRdb's table has in-frame clones only and misses some. There are about 64,000 clones in the sample; 85% to 95% occur only once, and about 1.7% lies in the top ten. As concerns this clone: Its antigen remains unidentified. The junction shows a germline mismatch at one end, possibly a read error.

Germline CDR1 reads SSHAT; CDR2 reads FNYEAQ (reference sequence). This CDR3 is built from 13 residues. The sample in question was unstimulated CD8+ T cells sorted from spleen or lymph node cells, obtained before transplant. The origin of this receptor is a human donor who was the organ donor for an intestinal transplant. The V gene is TRBV7-7, the J gene TRBJ2-1, with TRBD1 matching 8 bases. The CDR3 loop is CASSHGQGHEQFF. CDR3 nucleotides: TGTGCTAGCAGCCACGGACAGGGCCATGAGCAGTTCTTC.